This note documents a single T cell receptor (beta chain) sequence. Antigen: not known. The data are from a study of cytomegalovirus exposure and HLA in healthy donors. Between the trimmed V and J ends, which lost 2 bases and 0 bases, there was a span of 10 bases. The CDR3 is 14 residues long. Germline lookup yields CDR1 GTSNPN and CDR2 SVGIG (reference sequence). Study-wide findings and caveats: Most subjects' HLA-A and HLA-B alleles were reportedly predicted from TCR beta sequences. In a later analysis, specific HLA alleles were associated with about 18,000 TCR beta sequences at a 0.05 false discovery rate.

PCR primers comprised 60 Vbeta and 13 Jbeta primers. Authors' processing steps: A later analysis tallied approximately 78 million unique TCR beta chains, some 12 million of them shared. Data came from immunoSEQ multiplex PCR; TCRdb stores just in-frame clones and leaves some out. The V and J calls and clone size come from that table; D and trimming were worked out from the DNA. The table has approximately 130,000 clones, about 79% seen once; the top ten hold approximately 2.4%. This chain uses TRBV30 with TRBJ1-1; weak D call: TRBD1 (5 bases). The origin of this receptor is a middle-aged man in good health and CMV-seronegative. Sequencing input: PBMCs. This chain's CDR3 is CAWSWTPMNTEAFF. CDR3 in DNA: TGTGCCTGGAGTTGGACACCTATGAACACTGAAGCTTTCTTT.